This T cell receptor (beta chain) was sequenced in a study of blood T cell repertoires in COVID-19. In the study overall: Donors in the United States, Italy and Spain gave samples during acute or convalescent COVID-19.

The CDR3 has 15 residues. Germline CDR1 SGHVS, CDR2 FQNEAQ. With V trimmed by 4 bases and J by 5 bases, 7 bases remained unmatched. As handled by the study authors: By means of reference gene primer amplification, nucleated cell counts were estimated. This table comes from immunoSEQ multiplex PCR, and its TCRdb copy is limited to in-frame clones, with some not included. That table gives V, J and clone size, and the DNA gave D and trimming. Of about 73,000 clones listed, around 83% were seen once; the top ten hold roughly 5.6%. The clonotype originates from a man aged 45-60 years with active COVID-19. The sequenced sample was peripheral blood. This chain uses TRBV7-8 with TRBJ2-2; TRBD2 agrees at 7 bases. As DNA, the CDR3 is TGTGCCAGCAGCTCGGGAGGAGGAGGGACCGGGGAGCTGTTTTTT. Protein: CASSSGGGGTGELFF. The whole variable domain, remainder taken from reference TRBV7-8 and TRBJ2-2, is GAGVSQSPRYKVAKRGQDVALRCDPISGHVSLFWYQQALGQGPEFLTYFQNEAQLDKSGLPSDRFFAERPEGSVSTLKIQRTQQEDSAVYLCASSSGGGGTGELFFGEGSRLTVL.